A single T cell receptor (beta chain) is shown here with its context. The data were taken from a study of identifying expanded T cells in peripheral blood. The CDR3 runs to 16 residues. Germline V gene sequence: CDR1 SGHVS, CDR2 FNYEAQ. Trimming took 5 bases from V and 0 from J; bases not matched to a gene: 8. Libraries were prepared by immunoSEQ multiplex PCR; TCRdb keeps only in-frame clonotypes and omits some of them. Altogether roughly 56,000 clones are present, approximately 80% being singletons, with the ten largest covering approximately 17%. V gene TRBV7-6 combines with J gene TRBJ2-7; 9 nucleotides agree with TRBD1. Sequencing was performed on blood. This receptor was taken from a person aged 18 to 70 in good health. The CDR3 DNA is TGTGCCAGCAGCCAGGAACCGGGACAGGGCTCCTACGAGCAGTACTTC. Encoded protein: CASSQEPGQGSYEQYF.